This T cell receptor beta chain was profiled in a study of blood T cell dynamics during melanoma immunotherapy. General observations from the study: PBMC repertoires of eventual disease-control patients split at W3 into clonality or diversity gains.

A remark on this clone: Its antigen is as yet unknown.

Clones were read by immunoSEQ multiplex PCR, and TCRdb kept only the in-frame ones, dropping some. Of 7,500 to 9,500 clones listed, roughly 84% are singletons. Stated time point: week 3, after first cycle of checkpoint inhibitor. Germline-derived CDR1 and CDR2 are MNHNS and SASEGT. Trimming took 7 bases from V and 1 from J; bases not matched to a gene: 3. This CDR3 is built from 14 residues. The receptor was derived from a human donor with melanoma. The specimen comprised blood, sampled from a patient treated with checkpoint blockade. The chain has TRBV6-1 and TRBJ1-1; TRBD1 agrees at 10 bases. Here the CDR3 DNA reads TGTGCCAGCACCCGACAGGGGGCGAACACTGAAGCTTTCTTT. This translates into CASTRQGANTEAFF.